These 10 T cell receptor beta chains share one sample of origin, sequenced in a study of CD8 T cells in ankylosing spondylitis. TCRdb reprocessed the 5' RACE reads with MiXCR, giving one entry per CDR3 protein. The sample shows 30,000 to 45,000 distinct CDR3 sequences, more than 15% of them seen only once. Sequencing was done on a sample of blood. Every receptor here comes from a male donor with ankylosing spondylitis or in good health (not recorded which).

This clonotype was seen a few times. The chain couples TRBV15 to TRBJ2-2; 10 bases are shared with TRBD2. The germline gives CDR1 LNHNV, CDR2 YYDKDF (reference sequence). With 5 bases clipped from V and 2 bases from J, the junction kept 5 bases outside the gene matches. This CDR3 contains 16 residues. The CDR3 DNA sequence: TGTGCCACCAGCGCCGGACTAGCGGCCAACACCGGGGAGCTGTTTTTT. This translates into CATSAGLAANTGELFF.

The chain combines TRBV29-1 with TRBJ2-7, with unresolved D. This CDR3 has 12 residues. Germline V gene lookup returns CDR1 SQVTM and CDR2 ANQGSEA. Trimming took 7 bases from V and 0 from J, leaving 10 bases between them. CDR3 in amino acids: CSAIRDSYEQYF. CDR3 DNA: TGCAGCGCCATTAGGGACTCCTACGAGCAGTACTTC.

This clonotype was counted a few times. The chain has TRBV28 and TRBJ2-2; D might be TRBD1 or TRBD2, each matching 6 bases. From germline, CDR1 is MDHEN and CDR2 SYDVKM. V was shortened by 4 bases and J by 8 bases, with 17 bases between the two germline ends. The CDR3 totals 15 residues. CDR3 sequence: CASSSPGAKSGELFF. The CDR3 DNA is TGTGCCAGCAGTTCCCCGGGGGCGAAGTCTGGGGAGCTGTTTTTT.

V and J are TRBV20-1 and TRBJ2-1; D remains ambiguous. This CDR3 region has 15 residues. Trimming left V 0 bases short and J 5 bases short, with 14 bases between. Per the germline V gene, CDR1 is DFQATT and CDR2 is SNEGSKA (reference sequence). The CDR3 nucleotides are TGCAGTGCTAGAGAATTTGGTGGGCCCAACAATGAGCAGTTCTTC. It yields the protein CSAREFGGPNNEQFF.

As regards this clonotype: At one end the junction does not follow the germline gene, possibly because of a read error. This chain uses TRBV20-1 with TRBJ2-1; 11 bases line up with TRBD2. Germline values: CDR1 DFQATT, CDR2 SNEGSKA (reference sequence). This CDR3 comprises 16 residues. The CDR3 DNA reads TGCAGTGCTTTTGCCCTAGCGGGGGGCGCCTACAATGGGCAGTTCTTC. Residues: CSAFALAGGAYNGQFF.

The rearrangement uses TRBV12-3 or TRBV12-4 and TRBJ1-1, with a possible D match to TRBD1 (5 bases). This CDR3 has 15 amino acids. V was shortened by 8 bases and J by 5 bases, with 21 bases between the two germline ends. DNA of the CDR3: TGTGCCAGCGGTGTGCCCAAGGGACGAAGGACTGAAGCTTTCTTT. It codes for CASGVPKGRRTEAFF.

The chain joins TRBV6-5 to TRBJ1-5; the D is unclear. Germline CDR1 MNHEY, CDR2 SVGAGI. The length of the CDR3 is 12 residues. Trimming cost V 7 bases and J 7 bases, with 11 bases left between them. For the CDR3, the DNA is TGTGCCAGCATCTACGCGCGACAGCCCCAGCATTTT. The encoded protein is CASIYARQPQHF.

The rearrangement joins TRBV12-3 or TRBV12-4 to TRBJ1-4; TRBD1 matches at 7 bases. V dropped 5 bases and J dropped 7; count of bases not matched to a gene: 10. The CDR3 spans 15 residues. The CDR3 nucleotides read TGTGCCAGCAGTCCCGGACAGGCTTTATCTGAAAAACTGTTTTTT. Its protein is CASSPGQALSEKLFF.

This chain joins TRBV7-2 and TRBJ2-4, with 7 bases lining up with TRBD2. CDR3 length: 14 amino acids. V lost 1 base, J lost 7 bases, and 4 bases stayed unmatched. CDR1 and CDR2 from the germline V gene are SGHTA and FQGNSA. CDR3 in amino acids: CASSLVAGPNIQYF. The DNA of the CDR3 is TGTGCCAGCAGCTTAGTAGCGGGCCCGAACATTCAGTACTTC.

This clonotype was detected only a few times. The J gene is TRBJ2-3, the V gene TRBV29-1; TRBD1 agrees at 8 bases. CDR1 and CDR2 from the germline V gene are SQVTM and ANQGSEA. Unmatched junction bases numbered 4, after V lost 4 bases and J lost 1 base. CDR3 length equals 14 residues. The DNA for the CDR3 is TGCAGCGTTGTGACAGGGGACGGCACAGATACGCAGTATTTT. Protein product: CSVVTGDGTDTQYF.